These 24 T cell receptor beta chains originate from one sample sequenced in a study of CD8+CD57+ T cells in acquired aplastic anemia. Investigators profiled TCR beta VDJ and CDR3 from genomic DNA template. TCRdb re-analysed the reads in MiXCR, keeping a single row per CDR3 protein. Of about 190,000 distinct CDR3 sequences in the sample, roughly 64% were seen once. The sequenced sample consisted of sorted CD4+, CD8+, or CD8+CD57+ T cells (not recorded which) from PBMCs. The receptors shown here come from a human donor with severe aplastic anemia or a healthy control (not recorded which).

The rearrangement links TRBV20-1 to TRBJ2-6; TRBD1 might be the D (5 bases). This CDR3 has 15 amino acids. Trimming took 3 bases from V and 2 from J, leaving 11 bases between them. Germline CDR1 reads DFQATT; CDR2 reads SNEGSKA (reference sequence). DNA of the CDR3: TGCAGTGCTAGGGCGCAGGGTCCTGGGGCCAACGTCCTGACTTTC. It is translated as CSARAQGPGANVLTF.

Comments on this clonotype: A junction boundary mismatches the germline segment, possibly from a read error. The genes are TRBV5-1 and TRBJ2-2; possible D gene TRBD2, 5 bases. The germline V gene encodes CDR1 SGHRS and CDR2 YFSETQ. This CDR3 has 14 residues. For the CDR3, the DNA is TGCGCCAGCACAAGAGACGGTAACACCGGGAAGCTGTTTTTT. This codes for CASTRDGNTGKLFF.

This chain uses TRBV12-3 or TRBV12-4 with TRBJ2-7; 9 positions agree with TRBD1. This CDR3 has 15 residues. The CDR3 is CASGLGTGPTYEQYF. The DNA for the CDR3 is TGTGCTAGTGGTTTAGGGACAGGGCCTACCTACGAGCAGTACTTC.

The chain carries TRBV7-9 and TRBJ2-1, with 10 bases matching TRBD2. The DNA matches TRBJ2-5 better at its end, which makes the J call doubtful. Germline loops: CDR1 SEHNR, CDR2 FQNEAQ (reference sequence). This CDR3 contains 16 residues. CDR3 sequence: CASSSHAGTSEETQYF. CDR3 DNA: TGTGCCAGCAGCTCGCACGCAGGGACTAGCGAGGAGACCCAGTACTTC.

In its sample, this clonotype was seen many times. This chain links TRBV7-9 with TRBJ2-7; 9 positions agree with TRBD2. After removal of 4 bases from V and 4 bases from J, the junction contained 11 bases not matched to a gene. CDR1 is SEHNR, CDR2 FQNEAQ, per germline (reference sequence). The CDR3 covers 16 residues. For the CDR3, the DNA is TGTGCCAGCAGCTCCCCCACGACTAGCGGCGGTTACGAGCAGTACTTC. It encodes CASSSPTTSGGYEQYF.

The chain combines TRBV6-1 with TRBJ1-1; no reliable D call. The CDR3 has 15 residues. Trimming took off 5 bases at V and 0 bases at J, with 13 bases between the two ends. Germline V lookup: CDR1 MNHNS, CDR2 SASEGT. CDR3 bases: TGTGCCAGCAGTCAAAACCCGAACTTGAACACTGAAGCTTTCTTT. Protein: CASSQNPNLNTEAFF.

This sequence joins TRBV15 and TRBJ2-1, with D perhaps matching TRBD2 (6 bases). The CDR3 totals 17 residues. Trimming pared 3 bases from V and 2 bases from J, leaving 17 bases between. Germline V gives CDR1 LNHNV, CDR2 YYDKDF (reference sequence). As DNA, the CDR3 is TGTGCCACCAGCAGTATTACCGGGACTTTGGCCTACAATGAGCAGTTCTTC. Translated: CATSSITGTLAYNEQFF.

The V and J genes are TRBV7-6 and TRBJ2-2; tentative D call: TRBD1 (6 bases). The CDR3 runs to 13 residues. Germline values: CDR1 SGHVS, CDR2 FNYEAQ. CDR3 region: CAGAFDNTGELFF. CDR3 coding DNA: TGTGCGGGGGCCTTCGACAACACCGGGGAGCTGTTTTTT.

The chain links TRBV28 to TRBJ2-5; D possibly corresponds to TRBD1 (5 bases). Trimming pared 6 bases from V and 1 base from J, leaving 21 bases between. The CDR3 runs to 17 residues. Germline lookup yields CDR1 MDHEN and CDR2 SYDVKM. CDR3 nucleotides: TGTGCCAGCAGCCGCCTGTTTGCGACAGAAGTCCAAGAGACCCAGTACTTC. It translates to CASSRLFATEVQETQYF.

The rearrangement uses TRBV9 and TRBJ2-5; D is undetermined. From germline, CDR1 is SGDLS and CDR2 YYNGEE. V lost 0 bases and J lost 2, with 11 bases in between. This CDR3 comprises 15 residues. The CDR3 sequence is CASSVVGIPQETQYF. CDR3 bases: TGTGCCAGCAGCGTAGTAGGCATCCCTCAAGAGACCCAGTACTTC.

This sequence joins TRBV28 and TRBJ1-1; TRBD1 aligns across 9 bases. The germline CDR1 and CDR2 sequences are MDHEN and SYDVKM. The CDR3 sequence is 15 residues long. V was pared by 6 bases and J by 5 bases, with 10 bases of the junction left unmatched. The CDR3 here is CASSAPTGGWTEAFF. The CDR3 bases are TGTGCCAGCAGCGCTCCGACAGGGGGGTGGACTGAAGCTTTCTTT.

V usage is TRBV24-1 and J usage is TRBJ2-3; TRBD2 aligns across 7 bases. The CDR3 is 15 residues long. The germline gives CDR1 KGHDR, CDR2 SFDVKD. Germline trimming cut 5 bases from V and 3 bases from J; bases unmatched to any gene: 7. The CDR3 DNA sequence: TGTGCCACCAGTGGTACGGCTAGCGGAACAGATACGCAGTATTTT. It translates to CATSGTASGTDTQYF.

The V gene is TRBV9, the J gene TRBJ2-3; D is undetermined. This CDR3 spans 14 amino acids. The germline gives CDR1 SGDLS, CDR2 YYNGEE. The V and J ends lost 3 bases and 0 bases respectively, with 8 bases between them. The CDR3 coding sequence is TGTGCCAGCAGCGACCCCACTAGCACAGATACGCAGTATTTT. Residues: CASSDPTSTDTQYF.

This clonotype was found many times. The chain carries TRBV11-2 and TRBJ2-1, with a possible D match to TRBD1 (6 bases). Germline loops: CDR1 SGHAT, CDR2 FQNNGV. This CDR3 region has 17 residues. Trimming cost V 6 bases and J 7 bases, with 25 bases left between them. CDR3 protein: CASRSPQGLLVGNEQFF. CDR3 coding DNA: TGTGCCAGCAGATCACCACAGGGTCTATTAGTGGGGAATGAGCAGTTCTTC.

This clonotype was picked up one time. Because the CDR3 is missing its conserved closing phenylalanine or tryptophan, this is likely a read error. The rearrangement links TRBV7-7 to TRBJ1-6; D unclear. Trimming stripped 1 base from V and 7 bases from J, with 5 bases between. This CDR3 is 13 amino acids long. CDR1 is SSHAT, CDR2 FNYEAQ, per germline (reference sequence). The CDR3 DNA sequence: TGTGCCAGCAGCTTAGGCGGGAATTCACCCCTCCACCTT. Translated: CASSLGGNSPLHL.

Note on this clonotype: One end of the junction is discordant with germline, which a read error may explain. The rearrangement links TRBV28 to TRBJ2-3; D uncertain. This CDR3 is 13 amino acids long. The germline gives CDR1 MDHEN, CDR2 SYDVKM. The CDR3 DNA follows: TGTGCCAGCGGTTTTCTCCCCACAGATACGCAGTATTTT. Protein: CASGFLPTDTQYF.

This clonotype was recorded at least ten times. The chain joins TRBV5-8 to TRBJ2-1; no definite D call. Between the trimmed V and J ends, which lost 4 bases and 6 bases, there was a span of 14 bases. This CDR3 has 14 residues. Germline assignment: CDR1 SGHTS and CDR2 YDEGEE. The CDR3 protein is CASSPIGVINEQFF. CDR3 DNA: TGTGCCAGCAGCCCCATAGGAGTTATCAATGAGCAGTTCTTC.

This clonotype was detected many times. In DNA, the CDR3 is TGTGCCAGCAGCGCGACAGGGTACAATGAGCAGTTCTTC. Amino acid sequence: CASSATGYNEQFF. This chain connects TRBV9 to TRBJ2-1; 7 bases match TRBD1. Looked up from germline, CDR1 is SGDLS and CDR2 is YYNGEE. The CDR3 runs to 13 residues. After removal of 3 bases from V and 4 bases from J, the junction contained 1 base not matched to a gene.

This clonotype was recorded only once. The J gene is TRBJ1-1, the V gene TRBV7-9; D not certain. Trimming took off 3 bases at V and 5 bases at J, with 10 bases between the two ends. This CDR3 contains 13 residues. Germline CDR1 reads SEHNR; CDR2 reads FQNEAQ (reference sequence). The CDR3 spells CASSFGVMTEAFF. CDR3 coding DNA: TGTGCCAGCAGCTTCGGGGTAATGACTGAAGCTTTCTTT.

The sample holds many counts of this clonotype. The J gene is TRBJ2-7, the V gene TRBV27, with 9 nucleotides matching TRBD1. The CDR3 has 13 residues. Unmatched junction bases numbered 5, after V lost 4 bases and J lost 7 bases. Per the germline V gene, CDR1 is MNHEY and CDR2 is SMNVEV (reference sequence). CDR3 sequence: CASSSTGGWEQYF. Here the CDR3 DNA reads TGTGCCAGCAGTTCCACAGGGGGCTGGGAGCAGTACTTC.

This chain uses TRBV20-1 with TRBJ2-3; TRBD2 aligns across 9 bases. V trimming: 1 base; J trimming: 4 bases; junction bases outside the gene matches: 9. Germline loops: CDR1 DFQATT, CDR2 SNEGSKA (reference sequence). CDR3 length: 16 residues. CDR3 sequence reads: CSARATSGREADTQYF. CDR3 nucleotide sequence: TGCAGTGCTAGAGCCACTAGCGGGCGCGAAGCAGATACGCAGTATTTT.

This clonotype was detected only a few times. The rearrangement uses TRBV30 and TRBJ1-5; D is unclear. The CDR3 extends over 12 amino acids. V was shortened by 3 bases and J by 3 bases, with 6 bases between the two germline ends. CDR1 GTSNPN and CDR2 SVGIG come from the germline V gene (reference sequence). This CDR3 reads CAWSEYNQPQHF. The CDR3 DNA follows: TGTGCCTGGAGCGAGTACAATCAGCCCCAGCATTTT.

The chain is built from TRBV2 and TRBJ1-3, with D unclear. The germline CDR1 and CDR2 sequences are SNHLY and FYNNEI. Deletions cut 4 bases from V and 1 base from J, with 14 bases between. This CDR3 has 16 amino acids. The CDR3 region has the DNA TGTGCCAGCAGTGTTCGACCTTTTAATTCTGGAAACACCATATATTTT. The encoded protein is CASSVRPFNSGNTIYF.

This clonotype was counted a single time. CDR3 residues: CASSVGGGTEQFF. In nucleotides, the CDR3 is TGTGCCAGCAGCGTAGGTGGGGGGACAGAGCAGTTCTTC. This chain uses TRBV9 with TRBJ2-1; D possibly uses TRBD1 or TRBD2 (6 bases each). The V and J ends lost 0 bases and 10 bases respectively, with 11 bases between them. Germline CDR1 and CDR2: SGDLS and YYNGEE. The CDR3 covers 13 residues.